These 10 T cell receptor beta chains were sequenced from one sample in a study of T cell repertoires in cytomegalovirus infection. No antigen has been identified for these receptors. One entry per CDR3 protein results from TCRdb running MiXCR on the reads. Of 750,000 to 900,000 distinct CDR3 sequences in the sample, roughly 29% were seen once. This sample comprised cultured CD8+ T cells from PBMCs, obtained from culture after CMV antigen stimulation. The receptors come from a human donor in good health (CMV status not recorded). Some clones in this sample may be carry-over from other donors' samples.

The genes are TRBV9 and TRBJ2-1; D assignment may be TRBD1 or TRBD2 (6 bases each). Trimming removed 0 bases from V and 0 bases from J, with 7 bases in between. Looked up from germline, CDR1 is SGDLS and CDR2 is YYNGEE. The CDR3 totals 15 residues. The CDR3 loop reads CASSVAGASYNEQFF. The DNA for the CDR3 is TGTGCCAGCAGCGTAGCGGGGGCCTCCTACAATGAGCAGTTCTTC.

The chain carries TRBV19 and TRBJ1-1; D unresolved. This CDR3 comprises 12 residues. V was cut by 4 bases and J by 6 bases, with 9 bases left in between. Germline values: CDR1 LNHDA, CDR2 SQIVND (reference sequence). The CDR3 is CASSNGRPEAFF. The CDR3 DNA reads TGTGCCAGTAGTAACGGACGTCCTGAAGCTTTCTTT.

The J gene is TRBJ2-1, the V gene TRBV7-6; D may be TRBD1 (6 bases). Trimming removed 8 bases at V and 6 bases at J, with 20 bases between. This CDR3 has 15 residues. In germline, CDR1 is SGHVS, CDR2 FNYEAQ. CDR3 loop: CASPPMTGGSNEQFF. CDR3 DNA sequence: TGTGCCAGCCCGCCGATGACAGGAGGAAGCAATGAGCAGTTCTTC.

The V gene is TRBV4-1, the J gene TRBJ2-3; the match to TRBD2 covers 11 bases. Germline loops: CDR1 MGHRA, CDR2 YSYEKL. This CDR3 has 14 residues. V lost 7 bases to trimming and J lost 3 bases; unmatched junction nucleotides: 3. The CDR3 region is CASNRLAGTDTQYF. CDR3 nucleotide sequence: TGCGCCAGCAACAGACTAGCGGGGACAGATACGCAGTATTTT.

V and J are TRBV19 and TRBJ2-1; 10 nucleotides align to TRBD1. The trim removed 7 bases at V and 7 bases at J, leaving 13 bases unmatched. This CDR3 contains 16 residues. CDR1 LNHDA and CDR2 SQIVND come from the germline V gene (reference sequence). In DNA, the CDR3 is TGTGCCAGTACCTTTTCCCGGGACAGGGGACGGAATGAGCAGTTCTTC. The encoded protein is CASTFSRDRGRNEQFF.

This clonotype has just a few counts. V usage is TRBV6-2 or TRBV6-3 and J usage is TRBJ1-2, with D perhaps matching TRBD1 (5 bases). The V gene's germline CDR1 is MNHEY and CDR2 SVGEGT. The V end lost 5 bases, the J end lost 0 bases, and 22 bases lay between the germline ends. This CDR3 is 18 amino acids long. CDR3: CASSLSRDRERPNYGYTF. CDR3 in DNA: TGTGCCAGCAGTCTCTCGAGGGACCGGGAACGGCCTAACTATGGCTACACCTTC.

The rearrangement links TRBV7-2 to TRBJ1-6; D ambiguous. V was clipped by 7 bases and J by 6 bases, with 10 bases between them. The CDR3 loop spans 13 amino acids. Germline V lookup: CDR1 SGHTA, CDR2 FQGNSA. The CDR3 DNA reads TGTGCCAGCACCTCCGGCGGTAATTCACCCCTCCACTTT. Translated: CASTSGGNSPLHF.

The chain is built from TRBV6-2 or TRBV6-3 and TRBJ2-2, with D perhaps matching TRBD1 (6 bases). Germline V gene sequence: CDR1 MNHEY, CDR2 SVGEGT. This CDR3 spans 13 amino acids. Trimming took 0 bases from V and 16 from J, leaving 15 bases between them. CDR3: CASSYSSRGIGFF. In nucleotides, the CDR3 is TGTGCCAGCAGTTACTCGAGCAGGGGCATAGGGTTTTTT.

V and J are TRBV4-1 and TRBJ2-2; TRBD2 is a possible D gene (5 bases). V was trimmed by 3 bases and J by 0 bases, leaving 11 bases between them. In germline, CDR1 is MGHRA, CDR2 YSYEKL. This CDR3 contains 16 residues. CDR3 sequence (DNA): TGCGCCAGCAGCCAGGTCGGGGATACGAACACCGGGGAGCTGTTTTTT. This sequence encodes CASSQVGDTNTGELFF.

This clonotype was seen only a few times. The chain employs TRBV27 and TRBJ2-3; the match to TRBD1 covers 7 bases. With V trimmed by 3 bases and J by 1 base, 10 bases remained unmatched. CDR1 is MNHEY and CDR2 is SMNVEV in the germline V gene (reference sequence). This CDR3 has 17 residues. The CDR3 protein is CASSFIWTGGGTDTQYF. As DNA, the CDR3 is TGTGCCAGCAGTTTTATCTGGACAGGCGGAGGCACAGATACGCAGTATTTT.